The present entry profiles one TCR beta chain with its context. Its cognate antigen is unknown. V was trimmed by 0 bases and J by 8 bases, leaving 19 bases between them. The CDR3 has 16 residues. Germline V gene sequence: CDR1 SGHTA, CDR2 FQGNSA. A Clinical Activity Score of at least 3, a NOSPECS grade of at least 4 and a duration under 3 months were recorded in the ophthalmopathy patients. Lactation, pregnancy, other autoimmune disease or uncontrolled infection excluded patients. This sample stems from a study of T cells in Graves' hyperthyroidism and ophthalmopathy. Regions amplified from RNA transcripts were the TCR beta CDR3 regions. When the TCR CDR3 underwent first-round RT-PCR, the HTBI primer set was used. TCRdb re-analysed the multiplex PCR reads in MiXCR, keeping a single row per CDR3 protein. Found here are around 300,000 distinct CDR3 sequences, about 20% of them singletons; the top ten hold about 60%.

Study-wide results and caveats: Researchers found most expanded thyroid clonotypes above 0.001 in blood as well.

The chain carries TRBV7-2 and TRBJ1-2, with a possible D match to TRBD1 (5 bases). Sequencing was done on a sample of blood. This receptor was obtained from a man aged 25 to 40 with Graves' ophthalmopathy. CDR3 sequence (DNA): TGTGCCAGCAGCTTAGCCCCCAGAGGGGTCAAGAAGGGCTACACCTTC. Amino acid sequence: CASSLAPRGVKKGYTF. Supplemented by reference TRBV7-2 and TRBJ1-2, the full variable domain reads GAGVSQSPSNKVTEKGKDVELRCDPISGHTALYWYRQSLGQGLEFLIYFQGNSAPDKSGLPSDRFSAERTGGSVSTLTIQRTQQEDSAVYLCASSLAPRGVKKGYTFGSGTRLTVV.